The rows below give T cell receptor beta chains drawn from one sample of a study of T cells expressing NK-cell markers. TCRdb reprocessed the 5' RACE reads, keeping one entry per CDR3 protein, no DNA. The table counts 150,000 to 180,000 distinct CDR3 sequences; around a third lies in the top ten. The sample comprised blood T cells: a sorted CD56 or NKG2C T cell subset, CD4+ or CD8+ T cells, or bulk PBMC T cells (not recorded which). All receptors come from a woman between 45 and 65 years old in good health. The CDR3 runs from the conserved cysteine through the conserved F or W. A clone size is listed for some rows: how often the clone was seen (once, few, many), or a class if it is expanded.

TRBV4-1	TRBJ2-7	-	CASSQDLDPIYEQYF
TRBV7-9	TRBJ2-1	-	CASSQLRTSSYNEQFF
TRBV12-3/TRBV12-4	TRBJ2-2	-	CASSPRPGAGELFF
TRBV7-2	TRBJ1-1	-	CASSFFYQVGGENTEAFF
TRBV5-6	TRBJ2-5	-	CASTPDRDERETQYF
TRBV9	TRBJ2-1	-	CASSARAGSLGEQFF
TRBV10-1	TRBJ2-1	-	CASSVRESSYNEQFF
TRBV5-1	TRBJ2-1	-	CASSLGLVGSYNEQFF
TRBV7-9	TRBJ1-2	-	CASSAGGGPGYTF
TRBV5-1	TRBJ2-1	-	CASSLPLAGYNEQFF
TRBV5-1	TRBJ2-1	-	CASSLGLAGGSPYNEQFF
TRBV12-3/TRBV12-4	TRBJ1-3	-	CASSLWQGPGNTIYF
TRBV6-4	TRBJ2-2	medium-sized	CASSETEGGELFF
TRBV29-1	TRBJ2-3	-	CSVGGTEDSTDTQYF
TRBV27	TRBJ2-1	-	CASSPRLAGGLDNEQFF
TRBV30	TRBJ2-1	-	CAWSDTSGGYYNEQFF
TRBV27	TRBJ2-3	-	CASSAGTSGRADTQYF
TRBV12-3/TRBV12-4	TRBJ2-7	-	CASSPGSSSYEQYF
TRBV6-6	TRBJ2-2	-	CASSYFVANTGELFF